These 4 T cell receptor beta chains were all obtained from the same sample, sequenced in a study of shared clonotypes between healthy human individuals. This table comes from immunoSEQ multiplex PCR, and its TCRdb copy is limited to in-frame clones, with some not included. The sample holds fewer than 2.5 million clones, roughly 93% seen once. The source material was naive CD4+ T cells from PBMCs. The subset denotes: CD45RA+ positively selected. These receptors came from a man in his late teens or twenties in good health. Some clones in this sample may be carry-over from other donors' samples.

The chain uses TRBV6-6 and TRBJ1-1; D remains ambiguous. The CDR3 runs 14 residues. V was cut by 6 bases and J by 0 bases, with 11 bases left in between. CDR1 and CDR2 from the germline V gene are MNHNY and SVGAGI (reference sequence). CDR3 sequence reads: CASRHAGVNTEAFF. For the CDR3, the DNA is TGTGCCAGCAGGCACGCGGGAGTGAACACTGAAGCTTTCTTT.

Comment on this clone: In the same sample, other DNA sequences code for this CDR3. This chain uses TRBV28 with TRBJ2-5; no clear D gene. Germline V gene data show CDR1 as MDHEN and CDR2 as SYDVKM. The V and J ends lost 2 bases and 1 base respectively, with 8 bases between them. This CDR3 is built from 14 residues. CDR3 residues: CASSLSRAQETQYF. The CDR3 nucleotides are TGTGCCAGCAGTTTAAGTAGGGCCCAAGAGACCCAGTACTTC.

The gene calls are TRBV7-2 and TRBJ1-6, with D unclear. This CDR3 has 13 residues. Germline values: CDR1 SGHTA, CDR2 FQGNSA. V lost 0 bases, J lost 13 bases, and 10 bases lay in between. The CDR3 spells CASSLAKSFPLHF. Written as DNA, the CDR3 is TGTGCCAGCAGCTTAGCGAAGTCTTTCCCCCTCCACTTT.

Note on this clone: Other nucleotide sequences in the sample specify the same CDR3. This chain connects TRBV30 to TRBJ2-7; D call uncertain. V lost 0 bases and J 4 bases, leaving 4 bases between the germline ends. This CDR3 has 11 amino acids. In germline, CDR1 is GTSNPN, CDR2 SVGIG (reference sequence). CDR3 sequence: CAWSVGYEQYF. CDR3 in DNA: TGTGCCTGGAGTGTCGGGTACGAGCAGTACTTC.